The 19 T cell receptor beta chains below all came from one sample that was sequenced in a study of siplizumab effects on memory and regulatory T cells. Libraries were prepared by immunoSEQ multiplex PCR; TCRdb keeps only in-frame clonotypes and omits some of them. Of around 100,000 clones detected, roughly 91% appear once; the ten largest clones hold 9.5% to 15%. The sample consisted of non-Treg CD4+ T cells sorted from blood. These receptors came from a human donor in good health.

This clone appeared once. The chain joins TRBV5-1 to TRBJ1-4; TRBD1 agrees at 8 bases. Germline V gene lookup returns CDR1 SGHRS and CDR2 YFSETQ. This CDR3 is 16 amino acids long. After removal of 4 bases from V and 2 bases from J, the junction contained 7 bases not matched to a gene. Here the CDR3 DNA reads TGCGCCAGCAGCCCTGGACAGGGCGTGACTAATGAAAAACTGTTTTTT. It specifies CASSPGQGVTNEKLFF.

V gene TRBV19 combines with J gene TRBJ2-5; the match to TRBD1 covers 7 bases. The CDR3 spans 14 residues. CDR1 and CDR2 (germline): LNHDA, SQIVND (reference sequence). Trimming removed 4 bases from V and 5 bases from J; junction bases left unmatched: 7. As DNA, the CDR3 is TGTGCCAGTAGTACCTACAGGGGTGGGGAGACCCAGTACTTC. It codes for CASSTYRGGETQYF.

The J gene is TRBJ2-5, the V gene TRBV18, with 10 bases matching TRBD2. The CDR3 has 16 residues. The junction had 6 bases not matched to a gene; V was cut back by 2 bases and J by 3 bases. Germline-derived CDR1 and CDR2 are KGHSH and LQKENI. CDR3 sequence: CASSPSSGRVKETQYF. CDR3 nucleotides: TGTGCCAGCTCACCATCGAGCGGGAGGGTGAAAGAGACCCAGTACTTC.

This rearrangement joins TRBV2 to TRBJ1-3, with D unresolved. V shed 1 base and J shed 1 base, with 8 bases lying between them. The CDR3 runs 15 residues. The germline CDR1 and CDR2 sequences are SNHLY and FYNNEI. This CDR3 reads CASSEGGFSGNTIYF. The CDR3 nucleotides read TGTGCCAGCAGTGAAGGCGGGTTTTCTGGAAACACCATATATTTT. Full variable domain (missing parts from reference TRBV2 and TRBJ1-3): EPEVTQTPSHQVTQMGQEVILRCVPISNHLYFYWYRQILGQKVEFLVSFYNNEISEKSEIFDDQFSVERPDGSNFTLKIRSTKLEDSAMYFCASSEGGFSGNTIYFGEGSWLTVV.

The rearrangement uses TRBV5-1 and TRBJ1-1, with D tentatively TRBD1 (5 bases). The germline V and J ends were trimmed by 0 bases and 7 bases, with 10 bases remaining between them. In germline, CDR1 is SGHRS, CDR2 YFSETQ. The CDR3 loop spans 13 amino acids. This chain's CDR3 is CASSLVVGGEAFF. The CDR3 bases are TGCGCCAGCAGCTTGGTGGTGGGGGGTGAAGCTTTCTTT.

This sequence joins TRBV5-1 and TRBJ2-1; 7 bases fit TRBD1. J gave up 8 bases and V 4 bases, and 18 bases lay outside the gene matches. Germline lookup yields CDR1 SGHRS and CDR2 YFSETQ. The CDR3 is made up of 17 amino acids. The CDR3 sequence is CASSDHYRTGRSDEQFF. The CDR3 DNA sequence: TGCGCCAGCAGCGACCATTATCGGACAGGTCGTTCTGATGAGCAGTTCTTC.

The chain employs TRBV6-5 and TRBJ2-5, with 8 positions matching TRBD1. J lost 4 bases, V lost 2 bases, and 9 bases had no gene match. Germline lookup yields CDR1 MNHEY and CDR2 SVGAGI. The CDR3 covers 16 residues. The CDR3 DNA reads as TGTGCCAGCAGTTACACCACGCAGGGGGCCCGAGAGACCCAGTACTTC. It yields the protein CASSYTTQGARETQYF.

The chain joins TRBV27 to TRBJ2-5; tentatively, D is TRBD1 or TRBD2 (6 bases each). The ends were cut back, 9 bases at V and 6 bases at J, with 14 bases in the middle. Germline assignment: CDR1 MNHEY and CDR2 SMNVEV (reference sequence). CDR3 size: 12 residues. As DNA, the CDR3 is TGTGCCAGTACCGGGGGCACGAAGACCCAGTACTTC. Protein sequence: CASTGGTKTQYF.

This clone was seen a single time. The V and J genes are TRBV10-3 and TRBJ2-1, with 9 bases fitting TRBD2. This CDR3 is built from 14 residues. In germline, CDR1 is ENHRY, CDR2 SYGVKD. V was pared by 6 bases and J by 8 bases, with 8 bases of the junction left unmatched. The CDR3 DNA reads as TGTGCCATCAGACAGCGGGAGGTGGGGCATGAGCAGTTCTTC. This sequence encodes CAIRQREVGHEQFF.

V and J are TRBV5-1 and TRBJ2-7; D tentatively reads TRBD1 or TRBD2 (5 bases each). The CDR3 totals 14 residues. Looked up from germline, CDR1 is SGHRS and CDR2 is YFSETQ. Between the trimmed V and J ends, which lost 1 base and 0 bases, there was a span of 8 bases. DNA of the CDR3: TGCGCCAGCAGCTTGAAGGGGAGCTCCTACGAGCAGTACTTC. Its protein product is CASSLKGSSYEQYF.

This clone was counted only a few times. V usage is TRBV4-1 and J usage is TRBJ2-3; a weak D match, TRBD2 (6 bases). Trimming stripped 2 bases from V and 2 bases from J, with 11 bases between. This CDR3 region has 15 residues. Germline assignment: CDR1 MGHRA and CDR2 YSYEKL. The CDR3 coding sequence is TGCGCCAGCAGCCAAAGGGACTTACCCACAGATACGCAGTATTTT. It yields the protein CASSQRDLPTDTQYF.

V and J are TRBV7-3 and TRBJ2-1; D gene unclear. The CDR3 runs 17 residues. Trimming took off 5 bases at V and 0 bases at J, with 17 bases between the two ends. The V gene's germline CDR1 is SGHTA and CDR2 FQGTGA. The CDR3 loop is CASSQSPKVGSYNEQFF. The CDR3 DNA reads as TGTGCCAGCAGCCAATCTCCCAAAGTAGGCTCCTACAATGAGCAGTTCTTC.

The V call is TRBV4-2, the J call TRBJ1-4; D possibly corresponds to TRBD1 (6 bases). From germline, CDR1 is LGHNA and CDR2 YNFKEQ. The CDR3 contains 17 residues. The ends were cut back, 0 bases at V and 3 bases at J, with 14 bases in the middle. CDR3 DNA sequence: TGTGCCAGCAGCCAAGATGCCAGGGGTGCAGCTAATGAAAAACTGTTTTTT. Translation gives CASSQDARGAANEKLFF.

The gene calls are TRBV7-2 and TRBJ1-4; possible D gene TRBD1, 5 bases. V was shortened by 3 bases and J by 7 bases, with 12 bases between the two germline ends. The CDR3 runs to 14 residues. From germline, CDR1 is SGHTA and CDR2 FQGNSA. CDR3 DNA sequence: TGTGCCAGCAGCTTGAATACTGGGGGTGAAAAACTGTTTTTT. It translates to CASSLNTGGEKLFF.

The CDR3 here is CASSYKFGGNTEAFF. For the CDR3, the DNA is TGTGCCAGCAGTTACAAATTTGGGGGGAACACTGAAGCTTTCTTT. The chain links TRBV6-5 to TRBJ1-1; D possibly corresponds to TRBD1 (5 bases). Germline assignment: CDR1 MNHEY and CDR2 SVGAGI. Trimming shortened V by 2 bases and J by 1 base, and 11 bases separated the two germline ends. This CDR3 has 15 amino acids.

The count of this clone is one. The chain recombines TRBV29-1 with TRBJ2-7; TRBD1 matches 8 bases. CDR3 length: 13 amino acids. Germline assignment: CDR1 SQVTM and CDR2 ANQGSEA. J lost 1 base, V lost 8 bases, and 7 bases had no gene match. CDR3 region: CSLGQVSSYEQYF. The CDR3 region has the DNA TGCAGCCTGGGACAGGTGAGTTCCTACGAGCAGTACTTC.

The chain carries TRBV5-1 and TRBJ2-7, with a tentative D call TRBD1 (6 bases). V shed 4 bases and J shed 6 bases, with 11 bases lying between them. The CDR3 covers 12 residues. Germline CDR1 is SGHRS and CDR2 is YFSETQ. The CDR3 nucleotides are TGCGCCAGCAGCGATACAGGGACCGAGCAGTACTTC. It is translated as CASSDTGTEQYF.

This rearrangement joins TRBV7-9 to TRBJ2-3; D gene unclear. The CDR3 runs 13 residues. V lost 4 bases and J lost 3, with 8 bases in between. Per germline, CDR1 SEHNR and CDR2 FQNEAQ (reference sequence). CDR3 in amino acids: CASSSPATDTQYF. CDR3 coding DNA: TGTGCCAGCAGCTCCCCGGCGACAGATACGCAGTATTTT.

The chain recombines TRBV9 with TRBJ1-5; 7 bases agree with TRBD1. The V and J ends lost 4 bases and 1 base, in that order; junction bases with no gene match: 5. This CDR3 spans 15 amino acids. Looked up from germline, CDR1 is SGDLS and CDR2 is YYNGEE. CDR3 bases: TGTGCCAGCAGCCCTGGGACAGTCAGCAATCAGCCCCAGCATTTT. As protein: CASSPGTVSNQPQHF.